The entry below describes one TCR beta chain. Preparation of the TCRbeta library was carried out with unique molecular identifiers. One entry per CDR3 protein, called by TCRdb with MiXCR from the PCR reads. Of about 610,000 distinct CDR3 sequences in the sample, under 12% were seen once. The CDR3 totals 14 residues. The V gene lost 0 bases and the J gene lost 7 bases, with 12 bases spanning the gap. Germline loops: CDR1 MNHNS, CDR2 SASEGT. The data belong to a study of T-cell reconstitution after alpha-beta-depleted transplantation in children. The sequencing here drew on PBMCs from the stem cell graft donor, taken from the stem cell graft. The genes are TRBV6-1 and TRBJ1-2; D might be TRBD1 (5 bases). This receptor was obtained from a human donor who donated a stem cell graft to a child with acute myeloid leukemia. The CDR3 region is CASSEAIGASGYTF. The CDR3 coding sequence is TGTGCCAGCAGTGAAGCGATCGGGGCCAGTGGCTACACCTTC.